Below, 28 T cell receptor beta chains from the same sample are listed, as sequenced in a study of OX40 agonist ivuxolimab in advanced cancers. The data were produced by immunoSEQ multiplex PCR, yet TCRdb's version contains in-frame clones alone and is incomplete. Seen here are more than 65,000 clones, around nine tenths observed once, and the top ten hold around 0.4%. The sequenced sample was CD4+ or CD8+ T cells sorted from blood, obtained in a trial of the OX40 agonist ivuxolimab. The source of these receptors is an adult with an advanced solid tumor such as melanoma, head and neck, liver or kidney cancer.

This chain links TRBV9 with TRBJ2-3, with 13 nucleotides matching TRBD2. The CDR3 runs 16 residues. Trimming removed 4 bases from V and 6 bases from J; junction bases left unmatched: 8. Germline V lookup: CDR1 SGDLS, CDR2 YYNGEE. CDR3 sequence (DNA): TGTGCCAGCAGCACCAGTTGGACTAGCGGGAGCGATACGCAGTATTTT. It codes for CASSTSWTSGSDTQYF.

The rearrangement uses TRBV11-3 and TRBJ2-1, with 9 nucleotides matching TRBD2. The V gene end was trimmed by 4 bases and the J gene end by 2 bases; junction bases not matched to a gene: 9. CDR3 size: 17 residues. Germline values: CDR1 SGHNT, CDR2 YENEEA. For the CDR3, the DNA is TGTGCCAGCAGCTCTTTCGCGGGAGGGATGGCCTACAATGAGCAGTTCTTC. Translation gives CASSSFAGGMAYNEQFF.

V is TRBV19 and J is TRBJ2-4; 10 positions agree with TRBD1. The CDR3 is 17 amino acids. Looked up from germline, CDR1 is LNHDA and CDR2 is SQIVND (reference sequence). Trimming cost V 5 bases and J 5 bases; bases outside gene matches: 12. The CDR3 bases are TGTGCCAGTAGTGCCGGATCCGGGACAGGGGCTGAAAACATTCAGTACTTC. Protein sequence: CASSAGSGTGAENIQYF.

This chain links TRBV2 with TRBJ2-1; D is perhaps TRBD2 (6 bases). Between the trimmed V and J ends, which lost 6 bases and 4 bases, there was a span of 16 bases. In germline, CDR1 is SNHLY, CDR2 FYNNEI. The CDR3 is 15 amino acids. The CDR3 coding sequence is TGTGCCAGCAGCGATGTTAGCGGAGGATACAATGAGCAGTTCTTC. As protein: CASSDVSGGYNEQFF.

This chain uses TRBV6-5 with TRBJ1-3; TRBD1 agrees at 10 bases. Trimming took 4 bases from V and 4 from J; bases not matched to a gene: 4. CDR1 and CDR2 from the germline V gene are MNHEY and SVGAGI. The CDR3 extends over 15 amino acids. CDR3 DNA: TGTGCCAGCAGTTCGGACAGGGGGAAAGGAAACACCATATATTTT. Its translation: CASSSDRGKGNTIYF.

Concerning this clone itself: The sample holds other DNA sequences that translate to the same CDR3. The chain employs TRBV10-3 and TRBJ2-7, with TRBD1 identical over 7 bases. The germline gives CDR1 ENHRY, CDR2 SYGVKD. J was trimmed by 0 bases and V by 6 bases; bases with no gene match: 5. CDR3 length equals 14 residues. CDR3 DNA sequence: TGTGCCATCAGATTGGGACAGAGCTCCTACGAGCAGTACTTC. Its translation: CAIRLGQSSYEQYF.

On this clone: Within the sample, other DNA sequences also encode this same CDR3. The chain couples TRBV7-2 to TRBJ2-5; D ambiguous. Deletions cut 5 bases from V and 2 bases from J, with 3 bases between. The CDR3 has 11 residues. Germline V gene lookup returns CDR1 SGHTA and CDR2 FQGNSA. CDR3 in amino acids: CASSPQETQYF. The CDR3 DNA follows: TGTGCCAGCAGCCCTCAAGAGACCCAGTACTTC.

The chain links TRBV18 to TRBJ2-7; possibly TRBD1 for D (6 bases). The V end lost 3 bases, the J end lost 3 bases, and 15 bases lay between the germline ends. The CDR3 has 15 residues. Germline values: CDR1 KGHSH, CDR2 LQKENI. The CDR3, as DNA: TGTGCCAGCTCACCGGAAAGTGGACAGAACTACGAGCAGTACTTC. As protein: CASSPESGQNYEQYF.

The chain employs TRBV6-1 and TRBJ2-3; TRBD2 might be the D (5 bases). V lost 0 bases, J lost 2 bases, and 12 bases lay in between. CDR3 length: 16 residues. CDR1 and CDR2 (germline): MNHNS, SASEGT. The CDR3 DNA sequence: TGTGCCAGCAGTGAAGCGCCGGCGGGCGACACAGATACGCAGTATTTT. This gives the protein CASSEAPAGDTDTQYF.

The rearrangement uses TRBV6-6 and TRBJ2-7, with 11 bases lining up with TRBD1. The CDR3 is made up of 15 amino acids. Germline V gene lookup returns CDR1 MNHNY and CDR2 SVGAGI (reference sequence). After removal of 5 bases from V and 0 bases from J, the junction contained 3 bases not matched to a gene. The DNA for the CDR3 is TGTGCCAGCAGTGGACAGGGGGCGGGCTCCTACGAGCAGTACTTC. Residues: CASSGQGAGSYEQYF.

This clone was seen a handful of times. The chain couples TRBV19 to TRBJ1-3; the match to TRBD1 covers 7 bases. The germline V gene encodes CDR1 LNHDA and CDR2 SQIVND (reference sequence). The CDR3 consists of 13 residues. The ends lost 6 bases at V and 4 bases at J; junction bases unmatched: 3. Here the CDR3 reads CASRTGFGNTIYF. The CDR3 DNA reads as TGTGCCAGTAGGACAGGGTTCGGAAACACCATATATTTT.

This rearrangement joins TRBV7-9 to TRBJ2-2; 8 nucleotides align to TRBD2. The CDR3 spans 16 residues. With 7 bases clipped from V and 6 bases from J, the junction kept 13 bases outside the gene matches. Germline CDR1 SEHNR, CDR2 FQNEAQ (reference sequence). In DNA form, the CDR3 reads TGTGCCAGCACACTTCCGGGACCCGGGGGGGCCGGGGAGCTGTTTTTT. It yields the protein CASTLPGPGGAGELFF.

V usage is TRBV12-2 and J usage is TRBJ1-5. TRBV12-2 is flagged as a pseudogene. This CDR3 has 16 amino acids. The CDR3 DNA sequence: TGTGCAAGTCGCTCCACGGGGCTTGTTGGGATTCAGCCCCAGCATTTT. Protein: CASRSTGLVGIQPQHF.

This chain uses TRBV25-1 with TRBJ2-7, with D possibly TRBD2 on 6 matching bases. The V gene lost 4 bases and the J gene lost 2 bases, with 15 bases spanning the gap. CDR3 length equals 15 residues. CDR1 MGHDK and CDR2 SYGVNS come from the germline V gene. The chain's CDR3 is CASSATSFGTYEQYF. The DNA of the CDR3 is TGTGCCAGCAGTGCCACTAGCTTTGGAACCTACGAGCAGTACTTC.

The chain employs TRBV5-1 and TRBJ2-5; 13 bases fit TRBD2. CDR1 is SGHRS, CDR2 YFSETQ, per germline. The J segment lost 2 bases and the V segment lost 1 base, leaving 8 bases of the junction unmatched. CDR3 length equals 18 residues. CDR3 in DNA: TGCGCCAGCAGCTTGTTAACTAGCGGGAGGGCAGGGCAAGAGACCCAGTACTTC. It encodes CASSLLTSGRAGQETQYF.

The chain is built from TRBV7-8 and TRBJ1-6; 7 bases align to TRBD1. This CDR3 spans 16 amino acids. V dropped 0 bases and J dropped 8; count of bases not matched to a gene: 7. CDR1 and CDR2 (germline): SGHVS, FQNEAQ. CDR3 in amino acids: CASSLAGQAGDSPLHF. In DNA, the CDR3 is TGTGCCAGCAGCTTAGCCGGACAGGCGGGGGATTCACCCCTCCACTTT.

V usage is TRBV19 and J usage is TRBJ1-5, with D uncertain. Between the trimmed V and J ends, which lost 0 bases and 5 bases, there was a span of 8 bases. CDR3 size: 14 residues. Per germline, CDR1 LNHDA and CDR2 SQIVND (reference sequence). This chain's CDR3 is CASSIDGIDQPQHF. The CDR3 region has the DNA TGTGCCAGTAGTATAGACGGGATTGATCAGCCCCAGCATTTT.

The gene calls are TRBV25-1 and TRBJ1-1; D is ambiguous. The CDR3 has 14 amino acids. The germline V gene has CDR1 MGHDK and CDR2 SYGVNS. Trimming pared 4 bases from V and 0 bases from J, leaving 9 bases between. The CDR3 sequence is CASSGGKVNTEAFF. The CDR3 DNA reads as TGTGCCAGCAGTGGTGGGAAGGTGAACACTGAAGCTTTCTTT.

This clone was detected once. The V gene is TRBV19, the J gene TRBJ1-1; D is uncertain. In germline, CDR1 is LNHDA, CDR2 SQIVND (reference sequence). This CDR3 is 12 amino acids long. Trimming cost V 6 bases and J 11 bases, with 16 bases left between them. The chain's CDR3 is CASSHNEGRAFF. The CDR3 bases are TGTGCCAGTAGCCACAATGAGGGCAGGGCTTTCTTT.

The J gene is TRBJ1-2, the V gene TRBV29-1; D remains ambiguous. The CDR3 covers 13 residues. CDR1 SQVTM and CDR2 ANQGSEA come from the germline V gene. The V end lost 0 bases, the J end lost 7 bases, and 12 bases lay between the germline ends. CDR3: CSVEEFSGGGYTF. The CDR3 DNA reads TGCAGCGTTGAAGAATTCAGCGGAGGTGGCTACACCTTC.

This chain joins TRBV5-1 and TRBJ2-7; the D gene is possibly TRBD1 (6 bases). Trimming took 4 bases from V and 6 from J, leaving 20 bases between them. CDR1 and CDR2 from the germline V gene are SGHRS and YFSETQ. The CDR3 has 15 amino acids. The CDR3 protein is CASSATGTSGGEQYF. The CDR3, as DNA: TGCGCCAGCAGCGCCACCGGGACAAGTGGGGGCGAGCAGTACTTC. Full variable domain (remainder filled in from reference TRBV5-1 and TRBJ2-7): KAGVTQTPRYLIKTRGQQVTLSCSPISGHRSVSWYQQTPGQGLQFLFEYFSETQRNKGNFPGRFSGRQFSNSRSEMNVSTLELGDSALYLCASSATGTSGGEQYFGPGTRLTVT.

DNA of the CDR3: TGTGCCAGCAGCTCCAGCGGGCTGAGCTCCTACAATGAGCAGTTCTTC. Protein product: CASSSSGLSSYNEQFF. The rearrangement uses TRBV7-2 and TRBJ2-1, with D perhaps TRBD2 (6 bases). The CDR3 extends over 16 amino acids. Per the germline V gene, CDR1 is SGHTA and CDR2 is FQGNSA. Trimming took 4 bases from V and 0 from J, leaving 13 bases between them. Complete variable domain (other parts from reference TRBV7-2 and TRBJ2-1): GAGVSQSPSNKVTEKGKDVELRCDPISGHTALYWYRQSLGQGLEFLIYFQGNSAPDKSGLPSDRFSAERTGGSVSTLTIQRTQQEDSAVYLCASSSSGLSSYNEQFFGPGTRLTVL.

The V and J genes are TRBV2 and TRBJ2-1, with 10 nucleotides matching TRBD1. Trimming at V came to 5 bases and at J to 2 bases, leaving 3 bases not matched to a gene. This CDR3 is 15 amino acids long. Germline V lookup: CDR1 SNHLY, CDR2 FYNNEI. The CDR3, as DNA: TGTGCCAGCAGTTTGGACAGGGGGACCTACAATGAGCAGTTCTTC. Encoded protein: CASSLDRGTYNEQFF. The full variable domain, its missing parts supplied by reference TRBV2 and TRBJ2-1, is EPEVTQTPSHQVTQMGQEVILRCVPISNHLYFYWYRQILGQKVEFLVSFYNNEISEKSEIFDDQFSVERPDGSNFTLKIRSTKLEDSAMYFCASSLDRGTYNEQFFGPGTRLTVL.

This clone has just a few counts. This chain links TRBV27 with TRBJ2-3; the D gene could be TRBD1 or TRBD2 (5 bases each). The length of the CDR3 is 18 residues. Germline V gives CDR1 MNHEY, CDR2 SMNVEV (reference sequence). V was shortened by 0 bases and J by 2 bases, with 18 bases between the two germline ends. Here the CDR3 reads CASSLSWVWGSNTDTQYF. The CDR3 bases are TGTGCCAGCAGTTTATCGTGGGTGTGGGGGAGTAACACAGATACGCAGTATTTT.

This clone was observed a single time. The CDR3 DNA sequence: TGCGCCAGCAGCTTGGGGGCAAGCGGGAGCTTGGATGAGCAGTTCTTC. It encodes CASSLGASGSLDEQFF. V gene TRBV5-1 combines with J gene TRBJ2-1; 8 bases map to TRBD2. The length of the CDR3 is 16 residues. Unmatched junction bases numbered 10, after V lost 0 bases and J lost 8 bases. Germline lookup yields CDR1 SGHRS and CDR2 YFSETQ.

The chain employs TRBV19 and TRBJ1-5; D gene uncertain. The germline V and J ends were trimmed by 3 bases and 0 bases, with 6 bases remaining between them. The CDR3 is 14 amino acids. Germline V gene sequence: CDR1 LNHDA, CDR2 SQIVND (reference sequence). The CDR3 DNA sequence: TGTGCCAGTAGTATCTTAAATAGCAATCAGCCCCAGCATTTT. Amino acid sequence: CASSILNSNQPQHF.

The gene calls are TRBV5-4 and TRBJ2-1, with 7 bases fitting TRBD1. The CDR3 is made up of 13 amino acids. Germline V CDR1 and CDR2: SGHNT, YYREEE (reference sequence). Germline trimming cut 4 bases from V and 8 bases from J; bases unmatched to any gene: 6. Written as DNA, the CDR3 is TGTGCCAGCAGCCCGAGACAGGGCCATGAGCAGTTCTTC. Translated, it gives CASSPRQGHEQFF.

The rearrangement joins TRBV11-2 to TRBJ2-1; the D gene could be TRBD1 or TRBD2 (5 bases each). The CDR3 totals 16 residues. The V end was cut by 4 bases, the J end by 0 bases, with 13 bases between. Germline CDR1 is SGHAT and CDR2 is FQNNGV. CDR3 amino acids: CASSSGDRSSYNEQFF. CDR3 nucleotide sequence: TGTGCCAGCAGCTCCGGGGACCGAAGCTCCTACAATGAGCAGTTCTTC.